The rows below give T cell receptor beta chains drawn from one sample of a study of cytomegalovirus exposure and HLA in healthy donors. The assay was immunoSEQ multiplex PCR, and TCRdb's table has in-frame clones only and misses some. The sample holds about 120,000 clones; more than 70% are singletons and the top ten take 3% to 4.5%. Sequenced: PBMCs. Every receptor here comes from a man aged 25 to 40 in good health and CMV-seronegative. Each CDR3 is given with its conserved first and last residue. A D gene is named only where the DNA matches it firmly. The listing skips clone size in some rows; elsewhere it reads once, few, many or a size class.

j_gene: TRBJ2-7
d_gene: TRBD2
abundance: NA
v_gene: TRBV6-4
CDR3aa: CASSVGLGGPYEQYF
CDR3nt: TGTGCCAGCAGTGTGGGACTAGGGGGACCCTACGAGCAGTACTTC

j_gene: TRBJ1-6
d_gene: TRBD1
abundance: NA
v_gene: TRBV5-4
CDR3aa: CASSDKTGGGNSPLHF
CDR3nt: TGTGCCAGCTCTGACAAGACAGGGGGCGGTAATTCACCCCTCCACTTT

j_gene: TRBJ1-4
d_gene: TRBD1
abundance: NA
v_gene: TRBV28
CDR3aa: CASLTRGPRANEKLFF
CDR3nt: TGTGCCAGCCTCACGAGGGGGCCAAGGGCTAATGAAAAACTGTTTTTT

j_gene: TRBJ2-2
d_gene: TRBD1
abundance: NA
v_gene: TRBV7-3
CDR3aa: CASSYDRGETGELFF
CDR3nt: TGTGCCAGCAGCTACGACAGGGGCGAAACCGGGGAGCTGTTTTTT

j_gene: TRBJ2-3
d_gene: TRBD2
abundance: NA
v_gene: TRBV5-1
CDR3aa: CASSLAPGQRGVGSTDTQYF
CDR3nt: TGCGCCAGCAGCTTGGCACCCGGCCAGCGGGGGGTGGGGAGCACAGATACGCAGTATTTT

j_gene: TRBJ2-7
d_gene: TRBD1
abundance: NA
v_gene: TRBV10-2
CDR3aa: CATGRDRLIEQYF
CDR3nt: TGCGCCACCGGCCGGGACAGGTTAATCGAGCAGTACTTC

j_gene: TRBJ2-1
d_gene: NA
abundance: NA
v_gene: TRBV5-1
CDR3aa: CASSFGRIERSEQFF
CDR3nt: TGCGCCAGCAGCTTCGGGCGGATAGAGCGGAGTGAGCAGTTCTTC

j_gene: TRBJ2-3
d_gene: NA
abundance: NA
v_gene: TRBV7-9
CDR3aa: CASSLDSPTDTQYF
CDR3nt: TGTGCCAGCAGCTTAGACAGCCCGACGGATACGCAGTATTTT

j_gene: TRBJ1-6
d_gene: NA
abundance: few
v_gene: TRBV6-5
CDR3aa: CASRKDSNSPLHF
CDR3nt: TGTGCCAGCAGGAAGGACAGTAATTCACCCCTCCACTTT

j_gene: TRBJ2-7
d_gene: TRBD2
abundance: NA
v_gene: TRBV4-2
CDR3aa: CASSPGLAFPYEQYF
CDR3nt: TGTGCCAGCAGCCCCGGACTAGCGTTCCCCTACGAGCAGTACTTC

j_gene: TRBJ2-7
d_gene: TRBD1
abundance: NA
v_gene: TRBV19
CDR3aa: CASSIRGTGGYEQYF
CDR3nt: TGTGCCAGTAGTATTCGAGGGACAGGGGGCTACGAGCAGTACTTC

j_gene: TRBJ2-1
d_gene: TRBD2
abundance: NA
v_gene: TRBV6-6
CDR3aa: CASSFLAGGYNEQFF
CDR3nt: TGTGCCAGCAGTTTCCTAGCGGGGGGCTACAATGAGCAGTTCTTC

j_gene: TRBJ1-5
d_gene: NA
abundance: NA
v_gene: TRBV6-1
CDR3aa: CASTVLSVQPQHF
CDR3nt: TGTGCCAGCACGGTTCTCAGCGTTCAGCCCCAGCATTTT

j_gene: TRBJ1-3
d_gene: NA
abundance: few
v_gene: TRBV7-8
CDR3aa: CASSLGGLDTIYF
CDR3nt: TGTGCCAGCAGCTTAGGCGGACTTGACACCATATATTTT

j_gene: TRBJ2-7
d_gene: TRBD1
abundance: NA
v_gene: TRBV27
CDR3aa: CASSVTGTGSFYEQYF
CDR3nt: TGTGCCAGCAGCGTTACCGGGACAGGTTCTTTCTACGAGCAGTACTTC

j_gene: TRBJ1-2
d_gene: NA
abundance: few
v_gene: TRBV10-3
CDR3aa: CAISELNPYYGYTF
CDR3nt: TGTGCCATCAGTGAGTTAAATCCCTACTATGGCTACACCTTC

j_gene: TRBJ2-2
d_gene: TRBD2
abundance: NA
v_gene: TRBV4-2
CDR3aa: CASSQVVAGGDGGELFF
CDR3nt: TGTGCCAGCAGCCAAGTAGTCGCGGGGGGGGACGGCGGGGAGCTGTTTTTT

j_gene: TRBJ2-7
d_gene: NA
abundance: NA
v_gene: TRBV4-1
CDR3aa: CASSQEPQGSDEQYF
CDR3nt: TGCGCCAGCAGCCAAGAACCCCAGGGATCGGACGAGCAGTACTTC

j_gene: TRBJ2-7
d_gene: TRBD2
abundance: few
v_gene: TRBV25-1
CDR3aa: CASSDLAGGDSEQYF
CDR3nt: TGTGCCAGCAGTGATCTAGCGGGGGGCGATTCCGAGCAGTACTTC

j_gene: TRBJ2-7
d_gene: TRBD1
abundance: NA
v_gene: TRBV5-1
CDR3aa: CASSWGDRDSYEQYF
CDR3nt: TGCGCCAGCAGCTGGGGGGACAGGGACTCCTACGAGCAGTACTTC

j_gene: TRBJ2-5
d_gene: NA
abundance: NA
v_gene: TRBV9
CDR3aa: CASSVEVGGETQYF
CDR3nt: TGTGCCAGCAGCGTAGAAGTAGGGGGAGAGACCCAGTACTTC

j_gene: TRBJ1-5
d_gene: NA
abundance: NA
v_gene: TRBV2
CDR3aa: CASSEAAKIGEPQHF
CDR3nt: TGTGCCAGCAGTGAAGCGGCGAAGATAGGGGAGCCCCAGCATTTT

j_gene: TRBJ2-2
d_gene: NA
abundance: NA
v_gene: TRBV9
CDR3aa: CASYGQNTGELFF
CDR3nt: TGTGCCAGCTACGGACAGAACACCGGGGAGCTGTTTTTT

j_gene: TRBJ1-2
d_gene: TRBD1
abundance: NA
v_gene: TRBV4-1
CDR3aa: CASSHALGQAYGYTF
CDR3nt: TGCGCCAGCAGCCACGCCTTGGGACAGGCATATGGCTACACCTTC

j_gene: TRBJ1-6
d_gene: NA
abundance: NA
v_gene: TRBV30
CDR3aa: CAWSPINNSPLHF
CDR3nt: TGTGCCTGGAGTCCTATTAATAATTCACCCCTCCACTTT

j_gene: TRBJ1-5
d_gene: NA
abundance: few
v_gene: TRBV9
CDR3aa: CASSVGVGGDQPQHF
CDR3nt: TGTGCCAGCAGCGTAGGGGTGGGGGGGGACCAGCCCCAGCATTTT

j_gene: TRBJ2-3
d_gene: TRBD2
abundance: few
v_gene: TRBV7-9
CDR3aa: CASSSTSFSTDTQYF
CDR3nt: TGTGCCAGCAGCTCGACTAGCTTTAGCACAGATACGCAGTATTTT

j_gene: TRBJ2-7
d_gene: NA
abundance: NA
v_gene: TRBV18
CDR3aa: CASSPPTRGGYEQYF
CDR3nt: TGTGCCAGCTCACCTCCAACCAGGGGTGGATACGAGCAGTACTTC

j_gene: TRBJ2-5
d_gene: TRBD2
abundance: NA
v_gene: TRBV5-5
CDR3aa: CASSPSVAGGETQYF
CDR3nt: TGTGCCAGCAGTCCCTCCGTAGCGGGGGGAGAGACCCAGTACTTC

j_gene: TRBJ1-1
d_gene: NA
abundance: NA
v_gene: TRBV9
CDR3aa: CASSVHPWGEGSLFSEAFF
CDR3nt: TGTGCCAGCAGCGTCCACCCTTGGGGGGAAGGTTCTTTGTTCTCTGAAGCTTTCTTT

j_gene: TRBJ2-7
d_gene: TRBD2
abundance: NA
v_gene: TRBV30
CDR3aa: CALKELAPYEQYF
CDR3nt: TGTGCCCTGAAGGAACTAGCGCCCTACGAGCAGTACTTC

j_gene: TRBJ2-3
d_gene: NA
abundance: NA
v_gene: TRBV12-5
CDR3aa: CASGWDQGGSDTQYF
CDR3nt: TGTGCTAGTGGTTGGGACCAGGGGGGATCAGATACGCAGTATTTT

j_gene: TRBJ2-3
d_gene: TRBD2
abundance: NA
v_gene: TRBV5-1
CDR3aa: CASSFGLADLDTQYF
CDR3nt: TGCGCCAGCAGTTTCGGACTAGCGGACCTAGATACGCAGTATTTT

j_gene: TRBJ2-3
d_gene: NA
abundance: NA
v_gene: TRBV5-5
CDR3aa: CASSLGRKLTDTQYF
CDR3nt: TGTGCCAGCAGCCTAGGGAGGAAACTCACAGATACGCAGTATTTT

j_gene: TRBJ2-1
d_gene: TRBD2
abundance: NA
v_gene: TRBV19
CDR3aa: CASSTPRVGGSSYNEQFF
CDR3nt: TGTGCCAGTAGTACCCCCCGCGTCGGGGGGAGCTCCTACAATGAGCAGTTCTTC

j_gene: TRBJ2-5
d_gene: NA
abundance: few
v_gene: TRBV30
CDR3aa: CAWSGAQWETQYF
CDR3nt: TGTGCCTGGAGTGGGGCCCAGTGGGAGACCCAGTACTTC

j_gene: TRBJ1-5
d_gene: NA
abundance: NA
v_gene: TRBV10-2
CDR3aa: CATQGHSNQPQHF
CDR3nt: TGCGCCACCCAGGGACATAGCAATCAGCCCCAGCATTTT

j_gene: TRBJ2-7
d_gene: TRBD1
abundance: NA
v_gene: TRBV10-3
CDR3aa: CAITRGQGVSYEQYF
CDR3nt: TGTGCCATCACTAGGGGACAGGGGGTGTCCTACGAGCAGTACTTC

j_gene: TRBJ2-7
d_gene: NA
abundance: NA
v_gene: TRBV5-5
CDR3aa: CASSLFSGYEQYF
CDR3nt: TGTGCCAGCAGCTTGTTTTCGGGGTACGAGCAGTACTTC

j_gene: TRBJ1-4
d_gene: TRBD1
abundance: NA
v_gene: TRBV7-8
CDR3aa: CASSLGEQGTKLFF
CDR3nt: TGTGCCAGCAGCTTAGGGGAACAGGGGACAAAACTGTTTTTT

j_gene: TRBJ2-1
d_gene: NA
abundance: NA
v_gene: TRBV20-1
CDR3aa: CSGSRYNEQFF
CDR3nt: TGCAGTGGTAGCCGCTACAATGAGCAGTTCTTC

j_gene: TRBJ2-3
d_gene: TRBD2
abundance: NA
v_gene: TRBV10-1
CDR3aa: CASSEGLADTDTQYF
CDR3nt: TGCGCCAGCAGTGAGGGACTAGCGGACACAGATACGCAGTATTTT